This passage covers 4 T cell receptor beta chains from one sample sequenced in a study of T cells in Graves' hyperthyroidism and ophthalmopathy. Amplification of TCR beta CDR3 regions was performed using RNA transcripts as template. Initially, a first-round RT-PCR of the TCR CDR3 employed the HTBI primer set. TCRdb reprocessed the multiplex PCR reads with MiXCR, giving one entry per CDR3 protein. The sample lists 280,000 or so distinct CDR3 sequences; about 15% were seen once. The sequenced sample was blood. The origin of the receptors is a woman between 50 and 59 years old with Graves' hyperthyroidism that later progressed to Graves' ophthalmopathy.

This clonotype was counted ten times or more. The CDR3 region has the DNA TGTGCCAGCAGTTTTACTAGCGGGAGTGGGTACAATGAGCAGTTCTTC. Encoded protein: CASSFTSGSGYNEQFF. V usage is TRBV27 and J usage is TRBJ2-1; 11 nucleotides line up with TRBD2. V was clipped by 3 bases and J by 4 bases; unmatched bases: 5. Germline CDR1 and CDR2: MNHEY and SMNVEV (reference sequence). The CDR3 contains 16 residues.

This clonotype was seen only a few times. A read error may explain this, as a much larger clone is one base away. The J gene is TRBJ2-3, the V gene TRBV28, with D hard to call. V gave up 6 bases and J gave up 4 bases, with 20 bases separating them. This CDR3 is 16 amino acids long. Germline V lookup: CDR1 MDHEN, CDR2 SYDVKM. CDR3 bases: TGTGCCAGCAGGTTAGGAAGCGCCCGTAGGGCAGATACGCAGTATTTT. This codes for CASRLGSARRADTQYF.

This clonotype occurred many times. The chain links TRBV11-3 to TRBJ2-1; 8 nucleotides agree with TRBD1. CDR1 and CDR2 from the germline V gene are SGHNT and YENEEA. V was clipped by 2 bases and J by 8 bases; unmatched bases: 5. The CDR3 is 14 amino acids. The CDR3 sequence: CASSLRTGLDEQFF. The CDR3 DNA follows: TGTGCCAGCAGCTTACGGACAGGGTTGGATGAGCAGTTCTTC.

In its sample, this clonotype was seen many times. In DNA, the CDR3 is TGTGCCAGCAGCTTAGGGTTGCAAGAGACCCAGTACTTC. Protein sequence: CASSLGLQETQYF. The chain employs TRBV7-6 and TRBJ2-5, with D unclear. V gave up 1 base and J gave up 2 bases, with 5 bases separating them. CDR1 and CDR2 from the germline V gene are SGHVS and FNYEAQ. This CDR3 is 13 amino acids long.